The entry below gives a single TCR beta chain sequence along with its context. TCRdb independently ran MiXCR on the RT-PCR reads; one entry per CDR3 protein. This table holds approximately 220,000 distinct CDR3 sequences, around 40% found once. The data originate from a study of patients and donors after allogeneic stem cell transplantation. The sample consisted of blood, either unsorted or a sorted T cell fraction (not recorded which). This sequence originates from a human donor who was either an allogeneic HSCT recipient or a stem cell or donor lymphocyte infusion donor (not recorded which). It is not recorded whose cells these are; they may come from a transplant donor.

In nucleotides, the CDR3 is TGTGCCAGCAGCCTTATAGCGGGGGGCCGCGGGGAGCTGTTTTTT. Its translation: CASSLIAGGRGELFF. The chain recombines TRBV7-2 with TRBJ2-2; 10 positions match TRBD2. With 5 bases clipped from V and 7 bases from J, the junction kept 7 bases outside the gene matches. The germline V gene encodes CDR1 SGHTA and CDR2 FQGNSA. There are 15 residues in the CDR3.